This note documents a single T cell receptor beta chain sequence. This receptor's antigen is unknown. No quality values exist for individual bases; no much larger clone is one base distant. This sample stems from a study of blood T cell repertoires in COVID-19 (dated by TCRdb to the early 2020s). About the full investigation: Samples covering the acute and convalescent phases of COVID-19 were provided by collaborators in the United States, Italy and Spain. HLA class I and class II types, where available, came from metadata supplied by the sample provider rather than from assay-based typing. A de-identified subject ID, COVID-19 status, age in years and sex were almost always included in the sample metadata. The samples were drawn from two sources: the first 160 participants of the ongoing ImmuneRACE study, and 1,254 subjects contributed by 6 global collaborators. The repertoires were released in a freely available public database meant as a resource for research on the immune response to SARS-CoV-2. The material from the prospective study consisted of cDNA or gDNA derived from T cells, B-cell-depleted T cells, or PBMCs. Subjects who had been exposed to COVID-19, were actively infected with it, or had recovered from it provided the deeply sampled blood TCRbeta repertoires that made up the dataset.

TCRbeta CDR3 regions were amplified from genomic DNA using the immunoSEQ Assay, a bias-controlled multiplex PCR. The original pipeline was this. Within the assay, amplification of reference gene primers was used to estimate how many nucleated cells each sample contained. Sequence reads were collapsed and filtered to measure the absolute abundance of every unique TCRbeta CDR3 rearrangement. For each sample, productive Simpson clonality was calculated as the square root of Simpson's diversity index across productive rearrangements. TCRdb mirrors the immuneACCESS table, restricted to in-frame sequences. Some clones are absent from its copies; in checked studies, under half trace to an unresolved V gene, and the reason for the others is unknown. V, J and clone size are taken as reported in that table, and D and trimming were inferred from the DNA itself. Across this sample there are 25,000 to 35,000 clones, with 90% to 95% seen only once. The ten biggest clones cover about an eighth of the sample.

On the study overall, not on this receptor specifically: How much clinical and demographic metadata was included differed by source and by participant, and the metadata was provided uncurated.

Each collaborating institution followed its own protocols to collect whole blood in K2EDTA tubes. For TCRbeta analysis, collaborator samples were shipped as frozen whole blood, as isolated PBMCs, or as DNA extracted from either sample type. V was cut back by 7 bases and J by 6 bases, leaving a gap of 17 bases between them. The germline V gene gives CDR1 as SNHLY and CDR2 as FYNNEI. The CDR3 runs 14 amino acids, cysteine and phenylalanine included. Only CDR3 DNA remains: 42 bases, in frame from the first base. The sample consisted of peripheral blood. The clonotype was recovered from a human donor in a cohort sampled during active COVID-19. The rearranged segments are TRBV2 and TRBJ2-3; the D gene is perhaps TRBD2, on 6 matching bases. Here the CDR3 is given as CASIARDPRDTQYF. The nucleotides are TGTGCCAGCATAGCGCGGGACCCGCGGGATACGCAGTATTTT.